The following is a T cell receptor beta chain sequence with its context. Its antigen is undetermined. One end of the junction is discordant with germline, which a read error may explain. The entry originates in a study of CD8+CD57+ T cells in acquired aplastic anemia. Background on the study: Sorted CD4+ plus CD8+ cells gave DNA averaging about 3 ug.

Germline lookup yields CDR1 SNHLY and CDR2 FYNNEI. The CDR3 extends over 18 amino acids. TCR beta VDJ and CDR3 were profiled, and genomic DNA was the template. TCRdb reprocessed the reads via MiXCR and lists one record per CDR3 protein. The data contain hundreds of thousands of distinct CDR3 sequences, roughly half of them singletons. Whole-study results and caveats: No significant patient-versus-control difference appeared in CD8+ Simpson's diversity. Shared by patients and controls, some 29 CD8+ CDR3s were abundant in patients.

The chain is built from TRBV2 and TRBJ1-4; possibly TRBD1 for D (5 bases). Material for sequencing was sorted CD4+, CD8+, or CD8+CD57+ T cells (not recorded which) from PBMCs. The source is a human donor with severe aplastic anemia or a healthy control (not recorded which). The CDR3 sequence is CASIGVGPDFATNEKLSF. As DNA, the CDR3 is TGTGCCAGCATAGGGGTGGGGCCGGACTTTGCAACTAATGAAAAACTGTCTTTT.